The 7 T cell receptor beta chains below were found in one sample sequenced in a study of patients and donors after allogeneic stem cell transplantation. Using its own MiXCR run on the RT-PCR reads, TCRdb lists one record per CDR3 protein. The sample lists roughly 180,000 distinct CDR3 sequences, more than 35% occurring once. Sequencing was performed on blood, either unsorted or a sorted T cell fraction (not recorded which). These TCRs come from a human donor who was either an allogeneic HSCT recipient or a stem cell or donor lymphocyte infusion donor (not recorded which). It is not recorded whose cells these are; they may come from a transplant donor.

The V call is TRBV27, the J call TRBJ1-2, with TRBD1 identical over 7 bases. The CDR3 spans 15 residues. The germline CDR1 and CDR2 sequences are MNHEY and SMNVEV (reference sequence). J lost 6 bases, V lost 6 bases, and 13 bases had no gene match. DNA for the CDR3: TGTGCCAGCAGCTACCTCCCAGGGGGAGGGCATGGCTACACCTTC. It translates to CASSYLPGGGHGYTF.

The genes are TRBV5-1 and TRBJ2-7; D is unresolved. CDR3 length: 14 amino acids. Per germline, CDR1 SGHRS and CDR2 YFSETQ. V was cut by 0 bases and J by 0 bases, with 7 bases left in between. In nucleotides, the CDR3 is TGCGCCAGCAGCTTGGGACCGCGCTCCTACGAGCAGTACTTC. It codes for CASSLGPRSYEQYF.

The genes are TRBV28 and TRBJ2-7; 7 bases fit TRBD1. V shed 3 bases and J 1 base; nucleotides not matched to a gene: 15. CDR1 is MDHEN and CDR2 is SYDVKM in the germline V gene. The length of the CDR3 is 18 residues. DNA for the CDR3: TGTGCCAGCAGTTTCAATGACAGGGAGAGGGTTAGGTCCTACGAGCAGTACTTC. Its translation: CASSFNDRERVRSYEQYF. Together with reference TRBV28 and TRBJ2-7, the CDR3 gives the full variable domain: DVKVTQSSRYLVKRTGEKVFLECVQDMDHENMFWYRQDPGLGLRLIYFSYDVKMKEKGDIPEGYSVSREKKERFSLILESASTNQTSMYLCASSFNDRERVRSYEQYFGPGTRLTVT.

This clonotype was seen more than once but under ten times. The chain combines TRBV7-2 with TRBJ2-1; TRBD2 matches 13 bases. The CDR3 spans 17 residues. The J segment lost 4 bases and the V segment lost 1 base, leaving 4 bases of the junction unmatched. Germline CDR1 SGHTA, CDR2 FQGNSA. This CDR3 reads CASSLGLAGGDYNEQFF. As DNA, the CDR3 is TGTGCCAGCAGCTTAGGACTAGCGGGAGGAGATTACAATGAGCAGTTCTTC.

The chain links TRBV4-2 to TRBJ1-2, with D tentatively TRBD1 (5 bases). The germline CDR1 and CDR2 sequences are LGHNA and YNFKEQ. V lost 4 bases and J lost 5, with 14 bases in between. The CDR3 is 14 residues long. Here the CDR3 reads CASSPREGTYGYTF. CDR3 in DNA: TGTGCCAGCAGCCCCCGGGAGGGGACGTATGGCTACACCTTC.

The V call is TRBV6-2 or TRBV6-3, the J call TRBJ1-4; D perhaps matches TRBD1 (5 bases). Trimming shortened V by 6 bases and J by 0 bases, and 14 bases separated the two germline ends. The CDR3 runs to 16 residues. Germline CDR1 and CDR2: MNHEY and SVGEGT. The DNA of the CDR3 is TGTGCCAGCAGAGAGGCCGGGGCCGCAACTAATGAAAAACTGTTTTTT. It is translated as CASREAGAATNEKLFF.

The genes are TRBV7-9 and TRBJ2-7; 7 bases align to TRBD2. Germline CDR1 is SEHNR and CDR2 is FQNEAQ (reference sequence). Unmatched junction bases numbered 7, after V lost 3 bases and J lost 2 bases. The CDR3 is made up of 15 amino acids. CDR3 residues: CASSFNRDYTYEQYF. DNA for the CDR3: TGTGCCAGCAGCTTTAACCGGGACTATACCTACGAGCAGTACTTC.